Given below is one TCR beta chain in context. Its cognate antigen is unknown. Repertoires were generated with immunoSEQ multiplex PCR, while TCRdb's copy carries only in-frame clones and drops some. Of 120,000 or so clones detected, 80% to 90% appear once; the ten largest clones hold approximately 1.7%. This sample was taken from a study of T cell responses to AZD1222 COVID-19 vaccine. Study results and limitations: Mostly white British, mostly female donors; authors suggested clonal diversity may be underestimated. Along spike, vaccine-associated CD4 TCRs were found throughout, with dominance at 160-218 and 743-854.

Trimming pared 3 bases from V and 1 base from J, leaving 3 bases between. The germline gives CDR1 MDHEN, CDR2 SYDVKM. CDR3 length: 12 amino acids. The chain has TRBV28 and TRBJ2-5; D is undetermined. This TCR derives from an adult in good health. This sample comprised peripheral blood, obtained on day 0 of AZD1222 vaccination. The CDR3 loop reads CASSLAQETQYF. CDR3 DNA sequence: TGTGCCAGCAGTTTGGCCCAAGAGACCCAGTACTTC.